The source of this T cell receptor (beta chain) is a study of T cell repertoires in ileal Crohn's disease. On the study more broadly: At surgery, under 40% of patients smoked, with median disease duration 7.9 years. Study-wide points: Clonal expansions were more frequent in active smokers than non-smokers at surgery. All patients with clonality above 26.8% had endoscopic recurrence.

Patients were adults with ileal or ileocolonic Crohn's disease needing resection. Using immunoSEQ multiplex PCR, the repertoire was profiled, and TCRdb retains in-frame clones only, with some absent. The table shows approximately 27,000 clones, with 81% occurring only once. V dropped 2 bases and J dropped 3 bases, with 8 bases sitting between them. The CDR3 totals 14 residues. Germline V lookup: CDR1 SGHAT, CDR2 FQNNGV. This clone was detected a few times. Antigen: not known. This sequence joins TRBV11-2 and TRBJ1-3; tentative D call: TRBD1 (5 bases). This TCR derives from an adult with Crohn's disease. The source material was ileal tissue. CDR3 nucleotides: TGTGCCAGCAGCTTACGGGGGTTTGGAAACACCATATATTTT. This translates into CASSLRGFGNTIYF.